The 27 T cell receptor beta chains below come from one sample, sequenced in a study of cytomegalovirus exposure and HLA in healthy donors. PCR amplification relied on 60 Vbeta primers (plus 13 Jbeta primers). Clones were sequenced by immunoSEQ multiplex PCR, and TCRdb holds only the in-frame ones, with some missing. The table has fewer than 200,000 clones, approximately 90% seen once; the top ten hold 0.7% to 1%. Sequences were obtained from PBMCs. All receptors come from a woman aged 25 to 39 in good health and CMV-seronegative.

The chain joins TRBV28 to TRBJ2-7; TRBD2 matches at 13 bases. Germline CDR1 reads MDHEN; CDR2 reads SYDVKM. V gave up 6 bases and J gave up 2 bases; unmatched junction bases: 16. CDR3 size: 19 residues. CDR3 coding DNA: TGTGCCAGCAGGCTACCCCTCGGACTAGCGGGAGCCGGGGCCTACGAGCAGTACTTC. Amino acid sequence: CASRLPLGLAGAGAYEQYF.

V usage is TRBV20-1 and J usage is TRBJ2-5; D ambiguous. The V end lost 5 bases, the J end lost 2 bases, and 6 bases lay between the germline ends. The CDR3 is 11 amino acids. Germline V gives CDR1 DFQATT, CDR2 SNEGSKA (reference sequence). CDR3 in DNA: TGCAGTGCTCCACAACAAGAGACCCAGTACTTC. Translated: CSAPQQETQYF.

The CDR3: CASSETKGGASYEQYF. The CDR3 DNA sequence: TGTGCCAGCAGCGAGACCAAAGGGGGGGCCTCCTACGAGCAGTACTTC. This rearrangement joins TRBV5-8 to TRBJ2-7; possibly TRBD2 for D (7 bases). This CDR3 spans 16 amino acids. V lost 4 bases and J 0 bases, leaving 17 bases between the germline ends. Germline V lookup: CDR1 SGHTS, CDR2 YDEGEE.

The CDR3 DNA reads TGTGCCAGCAGCCCTGGGACAGGAGGGAATTCACCCCTCCACTTT. This sequence encodes CASSPGTGGNSPLHF. V gene TRBV7-9 combines with J gene TRBJ1-6, with TRBD1 matching over 8 bases. V shed 5 bases and J 7 bases; nucleotides not matched to a gene: 7. This CDR3 is built from 15 residues. Germline assignment: CDR1 SEHNR and CDR2 FQNEAQ (reference sequence).

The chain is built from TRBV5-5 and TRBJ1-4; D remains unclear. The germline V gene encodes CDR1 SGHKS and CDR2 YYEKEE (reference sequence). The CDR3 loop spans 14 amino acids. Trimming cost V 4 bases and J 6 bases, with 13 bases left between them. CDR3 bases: TGTGCCAGCAGCCAGGATGTATGGGATGAAAAACTGTTTTTT. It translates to CASSQDVWDEKLFF.

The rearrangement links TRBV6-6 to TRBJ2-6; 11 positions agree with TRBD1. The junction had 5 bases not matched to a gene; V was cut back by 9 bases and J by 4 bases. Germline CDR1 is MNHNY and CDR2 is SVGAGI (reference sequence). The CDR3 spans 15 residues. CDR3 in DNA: TGTGCCAGTGGACAGGGGGCAGGAGGGGCCAACGTCCTGACTTTC. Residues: CASGQGAGGANVLTF.

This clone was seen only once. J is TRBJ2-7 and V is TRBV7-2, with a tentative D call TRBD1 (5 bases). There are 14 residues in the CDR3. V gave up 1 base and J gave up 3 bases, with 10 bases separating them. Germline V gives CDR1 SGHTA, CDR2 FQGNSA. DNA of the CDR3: TGTGCCAGCAGCTTAGGTCGACAGTTCTACGAGCAGTACTTC. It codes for CASSLGRQFYEQYF.

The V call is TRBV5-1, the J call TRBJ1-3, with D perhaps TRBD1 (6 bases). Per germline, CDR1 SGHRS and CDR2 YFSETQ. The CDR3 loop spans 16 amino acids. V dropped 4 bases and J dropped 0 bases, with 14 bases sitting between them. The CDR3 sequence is CASSEGQFLSGNTIYF. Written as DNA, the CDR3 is TGCGCCAGCAGCGAAGGACAGTTCCTCTCTGGAAACACCATATATTTT.

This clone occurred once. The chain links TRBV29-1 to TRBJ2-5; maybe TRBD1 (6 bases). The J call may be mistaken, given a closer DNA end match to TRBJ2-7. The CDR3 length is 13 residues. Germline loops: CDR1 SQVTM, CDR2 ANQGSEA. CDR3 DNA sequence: TGCAGCGTTGTGGTCTCAGACAGGTACGAGCAGTACTTC. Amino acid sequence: CSVVVSDRYEQYF.

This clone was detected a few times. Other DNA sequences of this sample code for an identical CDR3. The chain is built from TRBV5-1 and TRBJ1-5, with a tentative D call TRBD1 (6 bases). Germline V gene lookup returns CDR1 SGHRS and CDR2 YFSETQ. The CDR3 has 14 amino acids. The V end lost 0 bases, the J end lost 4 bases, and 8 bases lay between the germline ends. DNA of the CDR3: TGCGCCAGCAGCTTGGAGGGGGGGAATCAGCCCCAGCATTTT. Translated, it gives CASSLEGGNQPQHF.

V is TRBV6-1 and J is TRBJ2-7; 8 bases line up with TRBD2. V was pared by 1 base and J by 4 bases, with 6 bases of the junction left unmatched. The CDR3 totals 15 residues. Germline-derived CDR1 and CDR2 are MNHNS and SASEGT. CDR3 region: CASSEGATSVYEQYF. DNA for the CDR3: TGTGCCAGCAGTGAAGGTGCGACTAGCGTTTACGAGCAGTACTTC.

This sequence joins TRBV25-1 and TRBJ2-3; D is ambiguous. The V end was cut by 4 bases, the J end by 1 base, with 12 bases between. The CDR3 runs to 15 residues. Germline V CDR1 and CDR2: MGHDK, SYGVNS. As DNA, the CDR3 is TGTGCCAGCAGTGGCCTCCATGAGGGCACAGATACGCAGTATTTT. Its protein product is CASSGLHEGTDTQYF.

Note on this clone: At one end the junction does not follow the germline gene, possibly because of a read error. CDR3 nucleotide sequence: TGTGCCTGCAGAACAAAGGGAGTAAACACTGAAGCTTTCTTT. Amino acid sequence: CACRTKGVNTEAFF. The J gene is TRBJ1-1, the V gene TRBV6-1; unclear D gene. Germline CDR1 and CDR2: MNHNS and SASEGT. The CDR3 is made up of 14 amino acids.

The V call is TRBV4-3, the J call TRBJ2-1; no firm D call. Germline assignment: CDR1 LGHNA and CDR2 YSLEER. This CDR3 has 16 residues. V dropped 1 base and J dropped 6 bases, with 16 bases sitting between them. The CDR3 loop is CASSQVSFPDFNEQFF. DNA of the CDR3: TGCGCCAGCAGCCAAGTTAGTTTTCCCGATTTCAATGAGCAGTTCTTC.

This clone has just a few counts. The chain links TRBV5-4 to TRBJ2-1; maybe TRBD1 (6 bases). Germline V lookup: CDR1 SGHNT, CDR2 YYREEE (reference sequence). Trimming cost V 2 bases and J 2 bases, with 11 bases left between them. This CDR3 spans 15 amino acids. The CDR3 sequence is CASSFPQGAYNEQFF. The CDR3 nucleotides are TGTGCCAGCAGCTTTCCACAGGGCGCCTACAATGAGCAGTTCTTC.

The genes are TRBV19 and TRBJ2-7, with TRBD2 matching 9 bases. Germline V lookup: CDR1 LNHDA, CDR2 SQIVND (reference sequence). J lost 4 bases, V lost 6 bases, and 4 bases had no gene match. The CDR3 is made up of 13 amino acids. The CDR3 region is CASRPSGTYEQYF. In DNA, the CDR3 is TGTGCCAGTAGACCTAGCGGGACGTACGAGCAGTACTTC.

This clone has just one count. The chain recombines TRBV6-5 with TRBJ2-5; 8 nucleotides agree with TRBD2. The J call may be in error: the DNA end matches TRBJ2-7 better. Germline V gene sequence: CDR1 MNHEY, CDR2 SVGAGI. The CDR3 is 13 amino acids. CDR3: CASRTSVSYEQYF. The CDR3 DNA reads TGTGCCAGCAGGACTAGCGTCTCCTACGAGCAGTACTTC.

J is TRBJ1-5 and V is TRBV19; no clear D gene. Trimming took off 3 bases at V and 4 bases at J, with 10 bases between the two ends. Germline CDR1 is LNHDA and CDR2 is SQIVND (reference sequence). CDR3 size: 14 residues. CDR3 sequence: CASSMSGGNQPQHF. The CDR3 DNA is TGTGCCAGTAGTATGAGTGGCGGGAATCAGCCCCAGCATTTT.

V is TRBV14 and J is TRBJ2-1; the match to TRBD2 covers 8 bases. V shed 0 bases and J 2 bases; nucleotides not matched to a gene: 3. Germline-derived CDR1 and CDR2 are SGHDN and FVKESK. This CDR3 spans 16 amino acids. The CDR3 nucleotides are TGTGCCAGCAGCCAAGAGCTAGCGGGTACCTACAATGAGCAGTTCTTC. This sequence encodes CASSQELAGTYNEQFF.

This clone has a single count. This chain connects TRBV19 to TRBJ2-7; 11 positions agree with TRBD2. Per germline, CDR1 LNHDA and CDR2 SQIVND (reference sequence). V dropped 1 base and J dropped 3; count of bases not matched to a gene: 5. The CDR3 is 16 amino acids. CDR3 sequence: CASSIATLAGGYEQYF. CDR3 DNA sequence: TGTGCCAGTAGTATAGCTACCCTAGCGGGGGGCTACGAGCAGTACTTC.

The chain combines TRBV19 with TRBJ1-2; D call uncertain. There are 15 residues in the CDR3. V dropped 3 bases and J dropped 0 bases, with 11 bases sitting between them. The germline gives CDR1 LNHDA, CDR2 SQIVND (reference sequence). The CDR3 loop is CASSIEVGANYGYTF. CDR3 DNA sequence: TGTGCCAGTAGTATCGAGGTCGGAGCTAACTATGGCTACACCTTC.

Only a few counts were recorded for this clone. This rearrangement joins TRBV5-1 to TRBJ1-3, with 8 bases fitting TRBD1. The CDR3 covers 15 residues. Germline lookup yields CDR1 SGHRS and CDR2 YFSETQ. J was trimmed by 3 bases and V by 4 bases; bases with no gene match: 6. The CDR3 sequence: CASSTGTGIGNTIYF. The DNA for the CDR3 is TGCGCCAGCAGCACCGGGACAGGTATTGGAAACACCATATATTTT.

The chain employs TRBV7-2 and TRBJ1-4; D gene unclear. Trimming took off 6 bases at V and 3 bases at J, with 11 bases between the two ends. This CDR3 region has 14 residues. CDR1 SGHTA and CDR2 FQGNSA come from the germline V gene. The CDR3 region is CASSPGVSNEKLFF. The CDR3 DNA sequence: TGTGCCAGCAGTCCCGGGGTGTCTAATGAAAAACTGTTTTTT.

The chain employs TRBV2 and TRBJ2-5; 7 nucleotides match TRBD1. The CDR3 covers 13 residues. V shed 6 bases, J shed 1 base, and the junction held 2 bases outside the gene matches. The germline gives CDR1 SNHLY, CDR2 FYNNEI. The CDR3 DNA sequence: TGTGCCAGCAGCTGGGACAGCCAAGAGACCCAGTACTTC. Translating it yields CASSWDSQETQYF.

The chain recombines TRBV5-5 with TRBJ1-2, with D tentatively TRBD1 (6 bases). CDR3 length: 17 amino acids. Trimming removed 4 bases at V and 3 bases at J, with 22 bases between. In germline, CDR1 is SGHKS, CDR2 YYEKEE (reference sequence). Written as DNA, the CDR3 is TGTGCCAGCAGCCCGGGATTAAATGGGGGCCCTCACTATGGCTACACCTTC. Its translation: CASSPGLNGGPHYGYTF.

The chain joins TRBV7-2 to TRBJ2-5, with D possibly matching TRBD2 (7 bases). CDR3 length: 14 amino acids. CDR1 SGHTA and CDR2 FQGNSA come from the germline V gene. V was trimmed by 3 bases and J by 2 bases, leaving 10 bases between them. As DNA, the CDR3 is TGTGCCAGCAGCTTGGGGGGGCAGCAAGAGACCCAGTACTTC. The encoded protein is CASSLGGQQETQYF.

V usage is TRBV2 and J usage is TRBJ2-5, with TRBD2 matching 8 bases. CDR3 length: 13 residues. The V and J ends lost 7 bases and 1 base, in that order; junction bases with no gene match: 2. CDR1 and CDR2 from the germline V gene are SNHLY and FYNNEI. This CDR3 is CASIGRVQETQYF. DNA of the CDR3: TGTGCCAGCATCGGGAGGGTCCAAGAGACCCAGTACTTC.